These T cell receptor beta chains were read from a single sample in a study of breast tumors, draining lymph nodes, adjacent tissues. TCRdb analysed the multiplex PCR reads with MiXCR anew, one entry per CDR3 protein. Among 150,000 to 200,000 distinct CDR3 sequences listed, 33% were seen once. The sequenced sample consisted of axillary lymph node tissue. The receptors were sampled from a female donor with breast cancer. Some clones in this sample may be carry-over from other donors' samples. Each CDR3 is given with its conserved first and last residue. The D gene is left open where the match is weak. Expanded clones get a size class; other rows say once, few or many, or leave the size out.

clone_size j_call d_call v_call cdr3_aa cdr3_nt
few TRBJ1-1 . TRBV2 CASRWDGRTLNTEAFF TGTGCCAGCAGGTGGGACGGCCGAACCTTGAACACTGAAGCTTTCTTT
. TRBJ1-6 TRBD1 TRBV9 CASRRGPGQGHSPLHF TGTGCCAGCAGGAGAGGCCCGGGACAGGGCCATTCACCCCTCCACTTT
many TRBJ1-6 . TRBV5-1 CASSLEGEGSPLHF TGCGCCAGCAGCTTGGAAGGGGAGGGCTCACCCCTCCACTTT
many TRBJ2-7 TRBD2 TRBV4-2 CASSSPQTSGSSYEQYF TGTGCCAGCAGCTCCCCCCAGACTAGCGGGAGTAGCTACGAGCAGTACTTC
many TRBJ2-5 . TRBV11-3 CASRLGTSIQETQYF TGTGCCAGCAGGTTAGGGACTTCCATCCAAGAGACCCAGTACTTC
. TRBJ1-4 . TRBV6-5 CASSSDDKVGEKLLF TGTGCCAGCAGTTCTGATGACAAGGTGGGGGAAAAACTGTTGTTT
many TRBJ2-7 TRBD1 TRBV5-6 CASISVGQETYEQYF TGTGCCAGCATCTCAGTGGGACAGGAGACCTACGAGCAGTACTTC
many TRBJ2-7 TRBD1 TRBV20-1 CSAIEQGARNEQYF TGCAGTGCTATAGAACAGGGGGCTCGGAACGAGCAGTACTTC
many TRBJ2-2 TRBD2 TRBV20-1 CSARPGLAGGRGTGELFF TGCAGTGCCAGACCGGGACTAGCGGGAGGGAGGGGAACCGGGGAGCTGTTTTTT
few TRBJ2-1 . TRBV6-5 CASSKTGRGGYNEQFF TGTGCCAGCAGTAAAACAGGGAGGGGGGGCTACAATGAGCAGTTCTTC
many TRBJ2-1 TRBD1 TRBV5-1 CASSLVGGRDEQFF TGCGCCAGCAGCTTGGTAGGGGGCAGGGATGAGCAGTTCTTC
many TRBJ1-2 . TRBV12-3/TRBV12-4 CASSLEGGHGYTF TGTGCCAGCAGTTTAGAAGGCGGCCATGGCTACACCTTC
few TRBJ2-1 TRBD2 TRBV6-6 CASSAPGLAGGEQFF TGTGCCAGCAGCGCGCCGGGACTAGCGGGAGGGGAGCAGTTCTTC
few TRBJ2-3 TRBD2 TRBV7-3 CASSPTSGFSTGTQYF TGTGCCAGCAGCCCTACTAGCGGGTTTTCCACAGGTACGCAGTATTTT
. TRBJ2-1 . TRBV29-1 CSSQEGRPYNEQFF TGCAGCTCCCAAGAGGGGAGACCCTACAATGAGCAGTTCTTC
few TRBJ1-4 . TRBV6-5 CASSHSPAAREKLFF TGTGCCAGCAGTCACTCGCCGGCTGCTAGGGAAAAACTGTTTTTT
. TRBJ2-7 . TRBV3-1 CASSQEIRADYEQYF TGTGCCAGCAGCCAAGAGATAAGAGCAGACTACGAGCAGTACTTC
many TRBJ1-2 TRBD1 TRBV20-1 CSARKQGGYTF TGCAGTGCTAGAAAACAGGGGGGCTACACCTTC
many TRBJ1-3 . TRBV19 CASSLRRAGNTIYF TGTGCCAGTAGCCTACGAAGGGCTGGAAACACCATATATTTT
. TRBJ1-1 . TRBV2 CASSEYEGGTEAFF TGTGCCAGCAGTGAATACGAGGGGGGCACTGAAGCTTTCTTT
many TRBJ1-5 . TRBV6-6 CASSLPSNQPQHF TGTGCCAGCAGCCTGCCCTCCAATCAGCCCCAGCATTTT
. TRBJ2-1 . TRBV11-1 CASGRQGGSKQFF TGTGCCAGCGGGAGGCAGGGCGGTTCCAAGCAGTTCTTC
. TRBJ2-1 TRBD2 TRBV7-2 CASSKTPSGRLNEQFF TGTGCCAGCAGTAAAACCCCCAGCGGGAGGCTCAATGAGCAGTTCTTC
. TRBJ1-5 . TRBV20-1 CSGGLAGGQWLETQHF TGCAGTGGAGGACTAGCGGGGGGGCAGTGGCTAGAGACCCAGCATTTT
. TRBJ1-2 TRBD1 TRBV25-1 CASSARSFQGAYGYTF TGTGCCAGCAGTGCTAGATCGTTCCAGGGGGCTTATGGCTACACCTTC
many TRBJ2-5 . TRBV5-1 CASSLASVVFETQYF TGCGCCAGCAGCTTGGCTAGTGTGGTGTTCGAGACCCAGTACTTC
. TRBJ2-2 . TRBV20-1 CSARARRAPRGELFF TGCAGTGCTAGAGCGCGAAGGGCGCCAAGGGGGGAGCTGTTTTTT
. TRBJ2-5 TRBD1 TRBV9 CASSVEGGQGEETQYF TGTGCCAGCAGCGTAGAAGGGGGTCAGGGGGAAGAGACCCAGTACTTC
. TRBJ1-2 . TRBV6-5 CASSSTFKGKDYGYTF TGTGCCAGCAGTTCCACCTTTAAGGGAAAGGACTATGGCTACACCTTC
many TRBJ1-2 TRBD1 TRBV19 CASQTGGFGYTF TGTGCCAGCCAGACAGGGGGGTTCGGCTACACCTTC
. TRBJ2-2 TRBD2 TRBV20-1 CSARRVLAGVGELFF TGCAGTGCTCGCAGGGTACTAGCGGGAGTGGGTGAGCTGTTTTTT
. TRBJ2-5 . TRBV7-3 CASRMDSVNQPQYF TGTGCCAGCAGAATGGACAGCGTCAATCAGCCCCAGTACTTC
. TRBJ1-4 . TRBV4-2 CASSQAAATSEKLFF TGTGCCAGCAGCCAAGCAGCGGCAACTAGCGAAAAACTGTTTTTT
many TRBJ2-7 . TRBV20-1 CSARGLASYEQYF TGCAGTGCTAGAGGCCTAGCCTCCTACGAGCAGTACTTC
many TRBJ2-7 . TRBV4-1 CASSQFGGANPEQYF TGCGCCAGCAGCCAATTTGGGGGGGCTAATCCCGAGCAGTACTTC
many TRBJ1-2 TRBD1 TRBV6-5 CASSYTPDGTGDGYTF TGTGCCAGCAGTTACACACCCGACGGGACAGGGGACGGCTACACCTTC
few TRBJ1-2 TRBD1 TRBV6-5 CASSNPGQGSYGYTF TGTGCCAGCAGCAATCCGGGACAGGGTTCCTATGGCTACACCTTC
many TRBJ2-7 TRBD2 TRBV20-1 CSARDSGSSYEQYF TGCAGTGCTAGAGATAGCGGGTCCTCCTACGAGCAGTACTTC
many TRBJ1-2 . TRBV5-4 CASSLPSLGFGYTF TGTGCCAGCAGCTTGCCGTCCTTGGGGTTTGGCTACACCTTC
many TRBJ2-1 . TRBV11-1 CASTFPSGAGEQFF TGTGCCAGCACCTTCCCCTCAGGAGCTGGCGAGCAGTTCTTC
many TRBJ2-7 . TRBV12-3/TRBV12-4 CASSLAPKSYEQYF TGTGCCAGCAGTCTAGCGCCCAAATCCTACGAGCAGTACTTC
. TRBJ1-2 . TRBV7-2 CASSFSLDGNYGYTF TGTGCCAGCAGCTTTTCCCTGGACGGTAACTATGGCTACACCTTC
many TRBJ1-2 . TRBV9 CASSVEFGGYTF TGTGCCAGCAGCGTAGAATTCGGTGGCTACACCTTC
many TRBJ1-4 . TRBV5-6 CASSNTRRDGGKKLFF TGTGCCAGCAGCAACACCCGCCGGGACGGCGGGAAAAAACTGTTTTTT
. TRBJ1-6 TRBD1 TRBV4-1 CASSQEWGTGGSPLHF TGCGCCAGCAGCCAAGAATGGGGGACAGGAGGTTCACCCCTCCACTTT
many TRBJ1-3 . TRBV12-3/TRBV12-4 CASSLLSGNTIYF TGTGCCAGCAGTTTACTCTCTGGAAACACCATATATTTT
many TRBJ1-2 . TRBV19 CASSIGPHQKDGYTF TGTGCCAGTAGTATAGGCCCCCACCAAAAGGATGGCTACACCTTC
few TRBJ2-5 . TRBV18 CASSLGSGPQGEPQYF TGTGCCAGCTCACTCGGCTCCGGGCCCCAAGGTGAGCCCCAGTACTTC
many TRBJ2-1 TRBD1 TRBV20-1 CSASGGDRVSNEQFF TGCAGTGCTAGTGGGGGGGACAGGGTTTCAAATGAGCAGTTCTTC
many TRBJ2-5 TRBD2 TRBV7-8 CASSLDGRVWETQYF TGTGCCAGCAGCTTAGACGGGAGGGTGTGGGAGACCCAGTACTTC
many TRBJ2-1 TRBD1 TRBV7-3 CASSLPGQNNEQFF TGTGCCAGCAGCTTACCGGGACAGAACAATGAGCAGTTCTTC
many TRBJ2-5 . TRBV12-5 CASAPPDQIGETQYF TGTGCTAGTGCCCCCCCCGACCAGATCGGGGAGACCCAGTACTTC
many TRBJ1-2 . TRBV7-2 CASSFITDLWKYGYTF TGTGCCAGCAGCTTTATCACAGACCTCTGGAAGTATGGCTACACCTTC
many TRBJ2-5 TRBD2 TRBV12-3/TRBV12-4 CASSLRLAGEETQYF TGTGCCAGCAGTTTAAGACTAGCGGGAGAAGAGACCCAGTACTTC